The T cell receptor beta chain under discussion was sequenced for a study of T cell responses to AZD1222 COVID-19 vaccine. Study-level points and caveats: The peak T cell response came first, and repertoires were sampled only after it. Spike as a whole was targeted by vaccine-associated CD4 TCRs, dominant at 160-218 and 743-854. White British ancestry dominated among donors, who included more females, and clonal diversity was possibly underestimated.

CDR3 length: 15 amino acids. Germline V gives CDR1 SGHRS, CDR2 YFSETQ. The ends lost 2 bases at V and 2 bases at J; junction bases unmatched: 5. Method: immunoSEQ multiplex PCR; TCRdb's copy keeps in-frame clones and lacks some. The table has 130,000 to 150,000 clones, roughly nine tenths seen once. Points on this clone: The antigen is undetermined.

Both about-4-week and about-12-week second-dose recipients were combined. V and J are TRBV5-1 and TRBJ1-2, with 8 positions matching TRBD1. This receptor was obtained from an adult who received the AZD1222 COVID-19 vaccine. The sequencing here drew on peripheral blood, taken 28 days after the second AZD1222 dose. CDR3 sequence reads: CASSFGTGINYGYTF. CDR3 nucleotides: TGCGCCAGCAGCTTCGGGACAGGAATAAACTATGGCTACACCTTC.